Below are 25 T cell receptor beta chains sequenced from a single sample in a study of cytomegalovirus exposure and HLA in healthy donors. Only in-frame clones appear in the TCRdb table, and some are missing; sequencing was by immunoSEQ multiplex PCR. The table lists 75,000 to 85,000 clones, roughly 91% of them singletons. The sample was PBMCs. The receptors originated from a man aged 25-40 years in good health and CMV-seronegative.

The chain combines TRBV28 with TRBJ2-5; D may be TRBD1 (6 bases). Trimming left V 3 bases short and J 5 bases short, with 7 bases between. The V gene's germline CDR1 is MDHEN and CDR2 SYDVKM. The CDR3 is 12 residues long. The CDR3 DNA is TGTGCCAGCAGTTTGGGGGCGGAGACCCAGTACTTC. Translation gives CASSLGAETQYF. The variable domain in full, with the rest retrieved from reference TRBV28 and TRBJ2-5, is DVKVTQSSRYLVKRTGEKVFLECVQDMDHENMFWYRQDPGLGLRLIYFSYDVKMKEKGDIPEGYSVSREKKERFSLILESASTNQTSMYLCASSLGAETQYFGPGTRLLVL.

The gene calls are TRBV28 and TRBJ1-1; D not certain. This CDR3 has 13 residues. Trimming left V 3 bases short and J 5 bases short, with 10 bases between. The germline V gene has CDR1 MDHEN and CDR2 SYDVKM. The CDR3 protein is CASSLETFTEAFF. The DNA for the CDR3 is TGTGCCAGCAGTTTGGAGACTTTTACTGAAGCTTTCTTT.

The chain joins TRBV6-5 to TRBJ2-1; the D gene is possibly TRBD1 (6 bases). Germline V gives CDR1 MNHEY, CDR2 SVGAGI. V dropped 2 bases and J dropped 0 bases, with 11 bases sitting between them. The CDR3 extends over 16 amino acids. The CDR3 sequence is CASSYLTGLSYNEQFF. The CDR3 DNA reads TGTGCCAGCAGTTACCTCACAGGGCTCTCCTACAATGAGCAGTTCTTC.

This clone was seen only a few times. The chain carries TRBV4-2 and TRBJ2-1; weak D call: TRBD2 (6 bases). The CDR3 spans 14 residues. Trimming pared 1 base from V and 6 bases from J, leaving 10 bases between. Germline CDR1 reads LGHNA; CDR2 reads YNFKEQ. CDR3 amino acids: CASSQGDGGNEQFF. The CDR3 nucleotides read TGTGCCAGCAGCCAAGGGGACGGGGGCAATGAGCAGTTCTTC.

The chain carries TRBV30 and TRBJ2-7; possible D gene TRBD1, 6 bases. The CDR3 extends over 12 amino acids. V lost 5 bases and J lost 4, with 12 bases in between. Germline V gene sequence: CDR1 GTSNPN, CDR2 SVGIG (reference sequence). The CDR3 is CAWSGDAYEQYF. CDR3 coding DNA: TGTGCCTGGTCAGGGGATGCTTACGAGCAGTACTTC.

The chain uses TRBV19 and TRBJ2-3; a possible D gene is TRBD1 (6 bases). With 3 bases removed from V and 6 bases from J, the gap between germline ends came to 13 bases. The CDR3 totals 14 residues. From germline, CDR1 is LNHDA and CDR2 SQIVND (reference sequence). CDR3: CASSISRGLDTQYF. The CDR3 nucleotides read TGTGCCAGTAGTATTAGCAGGGGTCTGGATACGCAGTATTTT.

The chain couples TRBV7-2 to TRBJ2-3, with TRBD2 as a possible D gene (5 bases). Looked up from germline, CDR1 is SGHTA and CDR2 is FQGNSA. Trimming cost V 2 bases and J 6 bases, with 18 bases left between them. This CDR3 comprises 16 residues. The DNA for the CDR3 is TGTGCCAGCAGCTTAATCCGAGGACTCCCTCCCGATACGCAGTATTTT. It encodes CASSLIRGLPPDTQYF.

This clone was found a few times. The genes are TRBV19 and TRBJ1-5; D is possibly TRBD1 (5 bases). This CDR3 region has 15 residues. Per the germline V gene, CDR1 is LNHDA and CDR2 is SQIVND (reference sequence). The V end was cut by 3 bases, the J end by 0 bases, with 9 bases between. CDR3 amino acids: CASSITGYSNQPQHF. The CDR3 DNA follows: TGTGCCAGTAGTATTACAGGATATAGCAATCAGCCCCAGCATTTT.

The CDR3 is CASSPKTGEETQYF. The CDR3 coding sequence is TGTGCCAGCTCACCAAAGACAGGGGAAGAGACCCAGTACTTC. This chain connects TRBV18 to TRBJ2-5; 8 bases are a match to TRBD1. Germline trimming cut 2 bases from V and 3 bases from J; bases unmatched to any gene: 2. Germline V gene sequence: CDR1 KGHSH, CDR2 LQKENI. The CDR3 totals 14 residues.

The chain is built from TRBV29-1 and TRBJ1-5, with D possibly TRBD1 on 6 matching bases. The CDR3 sequence is 14 residues long. Germline V gene lookup returns CDR1 SQVTM and CDR2 ANQGSEA. V lost 4 bases and J lost 0, with 10 bases in between. CDR3 nucleotides: TGCAGCGTTGGGGAAGGGGGTAGCAATCAGCCCCAGCATTTT. Translated, it gives CSVGEGGSNQPQHF.

The chain employs TRBV7-3 and TRBJ2-1; 11 bases are a match to TRBD2. V gave up 5 bases and J gave up 6 bases; unmatched junction bases: 3. The CDR3 totals 14 residues. Germline V gives CDR1 SGHTA, CDR2 FQGTGA. This chain's CDR3 is CASSPGLAVNEQFF. The CDR3 nucleotides read TGTGCCAGCAGCCCGGGACTAGCGGTCAATGAGCAGTTCTTC.

The genes are TRBV5-8 and TRBJ1-2, with 11 bases matching TRBD1. The V gene's germline CDR1 is SGHTS and CDR2 YDEGEE. J lost 5 bases, V lost 0 bases, and 3 bases had no gene match. CDR3 length: 15 amino acids. For the CDR3, the DNA is TGTGCCAGCAGCTTGGCAGGGACAGGGGGTTATGGCTACACCTTC. As protein: CASSLAGTGGYGYTF.

This clone was observed once. The V call is TRBV6-1, the J call TRBJ1-1; no definite D call. Germline CDR1 MNHNS, CDR2 SASEGT. V was cut by 8 bases and J by 5 bases, with 15 bases left in between. The CDR3 is 13 amino acids. The CDR3 sequence: CASESAVGTEAFF. The CDR3 region has the DNA TGTGCCAGCGAGAGTGCGGTTGGGACTGAAGCTTTCTTT.

The V gene is TRBV10-1, the J gene TRBJ2-2; 10 bases agree with TRBD1. CDR1 is WNHNN, CDR2 SYGVQD, per germline (reference sequence). V gave up 5 bases and J gave up 0 bases; unmatched junction bases: 3. The CDR3 consists of 16 residues. For the CDR3, the DNA is TGCGCCAGCAGTTCGACAGGGGGCACGAACACCGGGGAGCTGTTTTTT. This codes for CASSSTGGTNTGELFF.

This chain joins TRBV11-2 and TRBJ1-2, with 9 bases matching TRBD1. The trim removed 5 bases at V and 8 bases at J, leaving 6 bases unmatched. The germline gives CDR1 SGHAT, CDR2 FQNNGV. This CDR3 is built from 13 residues. CDR3 in amino acids: CASSARTGEGYTF. The CDR3, as DNA: TGTGCCAGCAGCGCCCGGACAGGGGAAGGCTACACCTTC.

The gene calls are TRBV13 and TRBJ1-1, with a possible D match to TRBD1 (5 bases). Germline CDR1 PRHDT, CDR2 FYEKMQ (reference sequence). Trimming removed 7 bases at V and 0 bases at J, with 15 bases between. The CDR3 runs 15 residues. The CDR3 DNA follows: TGTGCCAGCACCTGGGGCAGCGACTTGAACACTGAAGCTTTCTTT. Encoded protein: CASTWGSDLNTEAFF.

V gene TRBV4-1 combines with J gene TRBJ2-5; tentative D call: TRBD2 (6 bases). CDR1 and CDR2 from the germline V gene are MGHRA and YSYEKL. The CDR3 consists of 17 residues. Trimming pared 1 base from V and 9 bases from J, leaving 24 bases between. The CDR3: CASSQVGRTIPMVAQYF. CDR3 bases: TGCGCCAGCAGCCAAGTAGGAAGGACTATACCCATGGTGGCCCAGTACTTC.

The V call is TRBV5-1, the J call TRBJ1-1, with a weak D call TRBD1 (6 bases). Per germline, CDR1 SGHRS and CDR2 YFSETQ. Trimming pared 5 bases from V and 0 bases from J, leaving 11 bases between. The CDR3 length is 14 residues. This chain's CDR3 is CASSIQGVNTEAFF. The DNA of the CDR3 is TGCGCCAGCAGTATACAGGGAGTGAACACTGAAGCTTTCTTT.

V usage is TRBV25-1 and J usage is TRBJ1-4, with TRBD1 matching over 8 bases. This CDR3 comprises 15 residues. Germline trimming cut 4 bases from V and 6 bases from J; bases unmatched to any gene: 7. Germline CDR1 reads MGHDK; CDR2 reads SYGVNS. CDR3 loop: CASSVDRGGDEKLFF. Here the CDR3 DNA reads TGTGCCAGCAGTGTCGACAGGGGTGGGGATGAAAAACTGTTTTTT.

This sequence joins TRBV19 and TRBJ1-4; possibly TRBD1 for D (6 bases). CDR3 length: 15 amino acids. The germline gives CDR1 LNHDA, CDR2 SQIVND (reference sequence). The germline V and J ends were trimmed by 4 bases and 7 bases, with 16 bases remaining between them. This CDR3 reads CASSTPTGGVEKLFF. CDR3 in DNA: TGTGCCAGTAGTACCCCGACAGGAGGAGTTGAAAAACTGTTTTTT.

The chain recombines TRBV4-2 with TRBJ2-5; TRBD1 might be the D (5 bases). The CDR3 has 16 residues. The V end was cut by 0 bases, the J end by 2 bases, with 13 bases between. Germline CDR1 is LGHNA and CDR2 is YNFKEQ. Here the CDR3 DNA reads TGTGCCAGCAGCCAAGAGTGGGCAGGGAATCAAGAGACCCAGTACTTC. It yields the protein CASSQEWAGNQETQYF.

The chain recombines TRBV5-8 with TRBJ1-5; unclear D gene. The CDR3 is 20 amino acids. V lost 0 bases, J lost 2 bases, and 24 bases lay in between. CDR1 and CDR2 (germline): SGHTS, YDEGEE. Here the CDR3 DNA reads TGTGCCAGCAGCTTGGCCGACACCTACCTAGAAGCCGGGGGCAATCAGCCCCAGCATTTT. Its translation: CASSLADTYLEAGGNQPQHF.

The sample holds a few counts of this clone. This rearrangement joins TRBV11-3 to TRBJ2-7, with D unclear. Between the trimmed V and J ends, which lost 5 bases and 6 bases, there was a span of 14 bases. Germline V CDR1 and CDR2: SGHNT, YENEEA. The CDR3 has 13 residues. The CDR3 loop is CASSQRPTGEQYF. DNA of the CDR3: TGTGCCAGCAGCCAGCGACCGACCGGCGAGCAGTACTTC.

The rearrangement joins TRBV5-1 to TRBJ2-1; 9 bases fit TRBD1. This CDR3 contains 15 residues. Unmatched junction bases numbered 6, after V lost 2 bases and J lost 6 bases. Germline-derived CDR1 and CDR2 are SGHRS and YFSETQ. The CDR3 nucleotides read TGCGCCAGCAGCTTTATCGGGACAGGGCCCAATGAGCAGTTCTTC. It translates to CASSFIGTGPNEQFF.

The V and J genes are TRBV15 and TRBJ1-3; D gene unclear. V was pared by 0 bases and J by 2 bases, with 11 bases between. The CDR3 has 16 residues. The germline V gene has CDR1 LNHNV and CDR2 YYDKDF (reference sequence). CDR3 protein: CATSRDRGVTGNTIYF. The DNA for the CDR3 is TGTGCCACCAGCAGAGACCGGGGAGTCACTGGAAACACCATATATTTT.